This T cell receptor (beta chain) came from a study of shared clonotypes between healthy human individuals (dated by TCRdb to 2018 to 2021). With regard to the full study: A few men and a couple of women, aged 18 to 49 years, made up the cohort. Per donor, three plates each were used for CD4 naive and CD4 memory, two for CD8 naive, and one for CD8 memory. The study deeply sequenced blood TCR repertoires of five healthy adults to estimate repertoire size and the extent of clonotype sharing between individuals. To increase sequencing depth and limit assay-specific biases, TCR repertoire library preparation and sequencing were carried out by different laboratories using diverse techniques. Leukapheresis yielded between about 0.94 and 8.9 billion PBMCs per donor.

The CDR3 numbers 16 residues from cysteine through phenylalanine. Of the read, only the CDR3 DNA is kept; its 48 bases are in frame from base 1. The germline V gene specifies SGHRS as CDR1 and YFSETQ as CDR2. The V and J ends are trimmed by 0 bases and 1 base, leaving 11 bases between them. Healthy HIV-negative adults with no recently reported acute infections or vaccinations were included as donors. All donors were Caucasian adults living in Nashville, Tennessee, USA. CD4+ T cells were enriched through magnetic negative selection, after which naive cells were positively selected on CD45RA and the remaining negative fraction served as the memory subset. After blood collection by leukapheresis, PBMCs were isolated using Ficoll-Histopaque density gradient centrifugation and then cryopreserved in the vapor phase of liquid nitrogen. Purity and quantity of every magnetically sorted T cell population were checked by analytical flow cytometry. Genomic DNA was isolated from each sorted fraction and quantified by UV absorbance on a Nanodrop 2000c.

Using the deep immunoSEQ assay, multiplex PCR amplified TCR CDR3 regions from genomic DNA. Genomic DNA extracted from each cell subset was distributed evenly over all wells of several immunoSEQ 96-well plates, and each plate served as one replicate. For sorted subsets, each replicate PCR was loaded with about 0.2 ug genomic DNA, equivalent to 25,000 to 30,000 T cell genomes. Purified libraries were measured with a Qubit 3.0 fluorometer, size-checked on a Bioanalyzer 2100, and measured again with the KAPA Library Quantification kit. Every immunoSEQ 96-well plate was sequenced on a separate single-read 150-cycle Illumina NextSeq 550 flow cell. In the source study's methods: Because the immunoSEQ output included only junctional sequences and no quality scores, the filtering could not be the same as the filtering used for full-length reads. To assign V/J genes and CDR3, sequences were annotated using PyIR, a Python wrapper for IgBLAST v1.9, with IMGT germline references. Reads were filtered out if the reads had weak V/J assignments (E-value above 1e-6), no CDR3, stop codons, out-of-frame junctions, or ambiguous translated residues. V3J clonotypes were defined as sequences sharing the same inferred V gene, J gene, and CDR3 amino acid sequence. The percentage overlap between two repertoires was calculated by dividing the number of shared unique clonotypes by the size of the smaller repertoire. Three approaches were used to assess repertoire richness: RTK rarefaction, the Chao1 estimator, and Recon v2.1 estimates of unobserved clonotypes. Generation probabilities for all TCRbeta clonotypes obtained by the gDNA method from several donors were computed using OLGA. TCRdb took this table from immuneACCESS and kept in-frame rearrangements with V and J called. Such tables lack part of the clones; where checked against another copy, unresolved V genes explain under half of the gap, and the rest is unexplained. That table gives V, J and clone size, and the DNA gave D and trimming. The table for this sample lists 2.3 million or so clones; more than 80% of them were counted only once. The ten largest make up about 0.41% of the sample.

Results and caveats for the whole study, not just this receptor: Estimated clonotype richness was generally larger for naive than for memory subsets. Based on pairwise subsampling, the degree of clonotype sharing among donors was expected to be affected by sequencing depth. When a handful of donors were compared, the shared fraction of clonotypes was around 4.6% for naive CD4, more than 3% for naive CD8, 2% to 2.5% for memory CD4, and 0.35% to 0.4% for memory CD8. Compared with non-shared clonotypes, clonotypes shared by all four sorted-subset donors had higher generation probabilities. Rarefaction of sorted-subset datasets indicated incomplete sequencing despite the large sequencing depth. The small number of donors limited the genetic and exposure-history diversity represented. Only blood was sampled, and tissue TCR repertoires likely differ from those in blood.

In this sample, this clone turned up once. No cognate antigen has been identified for it. No quality values exist for individual bases; no much larger clone is one base distant. This sample includes further DNA sequences coding for the same CDR3. This TCR derives from a man between 18 and 35 years old in good health. Some clones in this sample may be carry-over from other donors' samples. In this chain, TRBV5-1 is recombined with TRBJ1-3, with the D gene not confidently named. Sequencing was carried out using naive CD4+ T cells from PBMCs. The cell subset or site label, read with the paper, signifies: CD45RA+ positively selected. At the DNA level, the sequence is TGCGCCAGCAGCTTGGAGGGCCGAGGGTCTGGAAACACCATATATTTT. It is translated as CASSLEGRGSGNTIYF.